Listed here are 10 T cell receptor beta chains from one sample, sequenced in a study of T cell changes during pregnancy in multiple sclerosis. Using immunoSEQ multiplex PCR, the repertoire was profiled, and TCRdb retains in-frame clones only, with some absent. The data show 50,000 or so clones, 75% to 95% seen once. Material: peripheral blood, obtained after pregnancy. The origin of the receptors is a female donor in good health, enrolled as a control in a pregnancy study.

The rearrangement links TRBV2 to TRBJ2-5, with TRBD2 as a possible D gene (7 bases). Germline assignment: CDR1 SNHLY and CDR2 FYNNEI. V was shortened by 8 bases and J by 4 bases, with 11 bases between the two germline ends. The CDR3 totals 12 residues. CDR3 in DNA: TGTGCCAGCGGGGGGGCCCGAGAGACCCAGTACTTC. This gives the protein CASGGARETQYF.

This rearrangement joins TRBV6-5 to TRBJ1-2, with TRBD1 identical over 8 bases. The CDR3 runs to 13 residues. Trimming cost V 6 bases and J 3 bases; bases outside gene matches: 3. Germline V gene sequence: CDR1 MNHEY, CDR2 SVGAGI. CDR3 region: CASSGQGDYGYTF. CDR3 bases: TGTGCCAGCAGCGGACAGGGAGACTATGGCTACACCTTC.

The V gene is TRBV19, the J gene TRBJ2-7, with D perhaps matching TRBD2 (6 bases). The CDR3 totals 15 residues. With 0 bases removed from V and 0 bases from J, the gap between germline ends came to 9 bases. Germline V gene lookup returns CDR1 LNHDA and CDR2 SQIVND (reference sequence). CDR3 sequence: CASSIDAGHSYEQYF. CDR3 nucleotide sequence: TGTGCCAGTAGTATAGATGCGGGGCACTCCTACGAGCAGTACTTC.

This chain joins TRBV5-1 and TRBJ2-2; no definite D call. The CDR3 runs to 11 residues. CDR1 is SGHRS, CDR2 YFSETQ, per germline. V was pared by 7 bases and J by 4 bases, with 5 bases between. DNA for the CDR3: TGCGCCAGCGAGTCCACCGGGGAGCTGTTTTTT. It is translated as CASESTGELFF.

The chain is built from TRBV30 and TRBJ2-1; D is perhaps TRBD2 (5 bases). Per the germline V gene, CDR1 is GTSNPN and CDR2 is SVGIG (reference sequence). This CDR3 has 19 amino acids. The germline V and J ends were trimmed by 1 base and 2 bases, with 24 bases remaining between them. CDR3 sequence reads: CAWSGRQRTTSLAYNEQFF. The CDR3, as DNA: TGTGCCTGGAGTGGGCGTCAGCGGACCACTTCTCTCGCCTACAATGAGCAGTTCTTC.

This chain links TRBV27 with TRBJ1-1; D not certain. The length of the CDR3 is 11 residues. V lost 4 bases and J lost 10, with 10 bases in between. Germline CDR1 MNHEY, CDR2 SMNVEV (reference sequence). The CDR3 protein is CASSSGVLAFF. DNA of the CDR3: TGTGCCAGCAGTTCCGGGGTCCTAGCTTTCTTT.

The CDR3 coding sequence is TGTGCCAGCAGCCCCCCCGAGGGATGGACTGAAGCTTTCTTT. Its protein product is CASSPPEGWTEAFF. J is TRBJ1-1 and V is TRBV7-9; D remains unclear. The CDR3 spans 14 residues. V lost 5 bases to trimming and J lost 5 bases, with 15 bases between them. Germline V lookup: CDR1 SEHNR, CDR2 FQNEAQ (reference sequence).

V usage is TRBV5-1 and J usage is TRBJ1-1; TRBD1 might be the D (6 bases). This CDR3 region has 15 residues. The V and J ends lost 4 bases and 1 base respectively, with 14 bases between them. CDR1 is SGHRS, CDR2 YFSETQ, per germline. The CDR3 loop is CASSLQDRRNTEAFF. CDR3 nucleotide sequence: TGCGCCAGCAGCCTACAGGACAGAAGGAACACTGAAGCTTTCTTT.

This chain connects TRBV7-2 to TRBJ2-2, with TRBD2 as a possible D gene (6 bases). The CDR3 contains 16 residues. The germline V gene encodes CDR1 SGHTA and CDR2 FQGNSA. V was pared by 5 bases and J by 0 bases, with 13 bases between. CDR3 loop: CASSLPGGTNTGELFF. As DNA, the CDR3 is TGTGCCAGCAGCCTTCCTGGGGGGACGAACACCGGGGAGCTGTTTTTT.

V and J are TRBV6-1 and TRBJ1-3; TRBD1 matches at 10 bases. This CDR3 contains 16 residues. The V and J ends lost 2 bases and 4 bases, in that order; junction bases with no gene match: 5. Per the germline V gene, CDR1 is MNHNS and CDR2 is SASEGT. The DNA for the CDR3 is TGTGCCAGCAGTGAACCAGAGGACAGGGGGGGAAACACCATATATTTT. Its protein is CASSEPEDRGGNTIYF.